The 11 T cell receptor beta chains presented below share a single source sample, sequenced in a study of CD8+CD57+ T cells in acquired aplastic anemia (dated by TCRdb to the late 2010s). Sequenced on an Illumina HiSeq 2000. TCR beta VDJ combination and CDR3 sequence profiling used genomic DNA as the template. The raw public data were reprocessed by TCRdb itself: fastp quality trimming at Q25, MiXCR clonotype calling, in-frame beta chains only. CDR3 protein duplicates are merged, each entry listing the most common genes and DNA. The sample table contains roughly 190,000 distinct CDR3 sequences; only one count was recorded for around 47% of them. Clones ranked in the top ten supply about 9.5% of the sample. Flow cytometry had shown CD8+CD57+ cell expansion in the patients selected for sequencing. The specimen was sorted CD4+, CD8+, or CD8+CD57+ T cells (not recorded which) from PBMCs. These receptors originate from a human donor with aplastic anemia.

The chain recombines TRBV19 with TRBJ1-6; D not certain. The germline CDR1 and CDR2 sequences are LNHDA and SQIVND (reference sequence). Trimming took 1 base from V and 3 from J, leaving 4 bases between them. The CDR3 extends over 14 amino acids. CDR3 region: CASSIGIYNSPLHF. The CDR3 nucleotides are TGTGCCAGTAGTATAGGTATCTATAATTCACCCCTCCACTTT.

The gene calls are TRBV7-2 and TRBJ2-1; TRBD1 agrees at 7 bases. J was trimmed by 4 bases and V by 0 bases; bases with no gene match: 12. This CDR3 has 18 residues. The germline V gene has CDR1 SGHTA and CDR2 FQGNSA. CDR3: CASSLAPFERGPYNEQFF. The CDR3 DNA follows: TGTGCCAGCAGCTTAGCGCCCTTCGAGAGGGGGCCGTACAATGAGCAGTTCTTC.

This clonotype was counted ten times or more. CDR3 residues: CASSLEGGQAYEQYF. CDR3 nucleotide sequence: TGTGCCAGCAGCTTAGAAGGGGGACAGGCCTACGAGCAGTACTTC. The J gene is TRBJ2-7, the V gene TRBV7-9; 8 bases fit TRBD1. CDR1 SEHNR and CDR2 FQNEAQ come from the germline V gene (reference sequence). The junction had 4 bases not matched to a gene; V was cut back by 1 base and J by 2 bases. The CDR3 extends over 15 amino acids.

For the CDR3, the DNA is TGTGCCAGTACCGACGGCAGTTTTAATGAAAAACTGTTTTTT. Amino acids: CASTDGSFNEKLFF. The chain links TRBV19 to TRBJ1-4, with D uncertain. V was shortened by 7 bases and J by 4 bases, with 13 bases between the two germline ends. The CDR3 is 14 amino acids. Germline V lookup: CDR1 LNHDA, CDR2 SQIVND (reference sequence).

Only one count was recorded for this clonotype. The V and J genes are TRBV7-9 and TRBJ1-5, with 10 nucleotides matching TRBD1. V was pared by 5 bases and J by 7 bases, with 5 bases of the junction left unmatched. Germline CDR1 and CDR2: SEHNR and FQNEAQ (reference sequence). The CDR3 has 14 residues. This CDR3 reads CASSPGTGVQPQHF. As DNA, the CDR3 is TGTGCCAGCAGCCCCGGGACAGGGGTCCAGCCCCAGCATTTT.

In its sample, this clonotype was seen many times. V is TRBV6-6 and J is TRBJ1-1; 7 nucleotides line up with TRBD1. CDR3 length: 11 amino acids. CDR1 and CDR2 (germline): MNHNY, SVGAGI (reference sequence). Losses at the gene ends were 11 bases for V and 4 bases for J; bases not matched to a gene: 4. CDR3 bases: TGTGCCGGAAGGGGGCCCACTGAAGCTTTCTTT. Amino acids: CAGRGPTEAFF.

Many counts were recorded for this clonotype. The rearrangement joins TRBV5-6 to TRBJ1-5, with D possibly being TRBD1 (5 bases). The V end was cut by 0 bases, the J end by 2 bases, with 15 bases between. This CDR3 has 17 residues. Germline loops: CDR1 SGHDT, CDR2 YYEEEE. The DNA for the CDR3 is TGTGCCAGCAGCTTGGGAGGGGCGGCTGTGGGCAATCAGCCCCAGCATTTT. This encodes CASSLGGAAVGNQPQHF.

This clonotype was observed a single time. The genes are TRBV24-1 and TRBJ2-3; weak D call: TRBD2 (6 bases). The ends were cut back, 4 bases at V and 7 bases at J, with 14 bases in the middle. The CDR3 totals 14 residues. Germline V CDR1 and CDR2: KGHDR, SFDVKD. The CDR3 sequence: CATSERLVVHTQYF. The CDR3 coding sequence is TGTGCCACCAGTGAACGACTAGTTGTGCATACGCAGTATTTT.

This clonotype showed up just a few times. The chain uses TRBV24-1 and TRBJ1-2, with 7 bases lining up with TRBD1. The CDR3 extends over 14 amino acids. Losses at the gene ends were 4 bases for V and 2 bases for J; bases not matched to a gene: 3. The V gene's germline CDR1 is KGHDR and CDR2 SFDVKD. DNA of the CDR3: TGTGCCACCAGTGAAGGGGGCTTGAACTATGGCTACACCTTC. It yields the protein CATSEGGLNYGYTF.

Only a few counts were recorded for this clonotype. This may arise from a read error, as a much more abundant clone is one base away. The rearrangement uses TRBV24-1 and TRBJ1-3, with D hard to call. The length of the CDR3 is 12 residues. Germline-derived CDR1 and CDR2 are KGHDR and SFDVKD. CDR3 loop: CATSDFGNTVYF. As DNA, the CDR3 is TGTGCCACCAGTGATTTCGGAAACACCGTATATTTT.

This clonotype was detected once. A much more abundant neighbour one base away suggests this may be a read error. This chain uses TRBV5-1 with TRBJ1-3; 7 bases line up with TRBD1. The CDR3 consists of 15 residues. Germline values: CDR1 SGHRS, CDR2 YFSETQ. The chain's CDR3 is CASGKGAQSGNTTYF. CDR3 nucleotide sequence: TGCGCCAGCGGCAAGGGGGCCCAATCTGGAAACACCACATATTTT.